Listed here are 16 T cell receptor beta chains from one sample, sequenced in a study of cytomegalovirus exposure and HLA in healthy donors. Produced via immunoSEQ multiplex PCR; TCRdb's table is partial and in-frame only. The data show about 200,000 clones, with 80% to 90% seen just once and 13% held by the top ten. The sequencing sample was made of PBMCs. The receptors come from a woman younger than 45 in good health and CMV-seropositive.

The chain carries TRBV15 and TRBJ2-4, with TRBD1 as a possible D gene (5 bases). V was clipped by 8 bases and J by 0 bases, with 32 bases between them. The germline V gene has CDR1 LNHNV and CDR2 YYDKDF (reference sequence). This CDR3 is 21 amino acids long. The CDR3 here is CATLQGSPISQPPIAKNIQYF. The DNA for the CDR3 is TGTGCCACCCTTCAGGGCAGTCCCATATCTCAGCCCCCCATAGCCAAAAACATTCAGTACTTC.

CDR3 bases: TGCGCCAGCAGCCCGGGGGGGACCGGCACCGGGGAGCTGTTTTTT. Translated: CASSPGGTGTGELFF. The rearrangement joins TRBV5-1 to TRBJ2-2; 8 bases align to TRBD2. The J segment lost 4 bases and the V segment lost 4 bases, leaving 6 bases of the junction unmatched. This CDR3 region has 15 residues. Germline lookup yields CDR1 SGHRS and CDR2 YFSETQ.

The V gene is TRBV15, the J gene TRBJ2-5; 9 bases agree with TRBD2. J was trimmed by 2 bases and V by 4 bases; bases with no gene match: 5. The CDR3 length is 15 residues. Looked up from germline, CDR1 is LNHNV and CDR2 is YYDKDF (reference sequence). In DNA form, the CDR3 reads TGTGCCACCAGCACAAGCGGGAGGCGACAAGAGACCCAGTACTTC. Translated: CATSTSGRRQETQYF.

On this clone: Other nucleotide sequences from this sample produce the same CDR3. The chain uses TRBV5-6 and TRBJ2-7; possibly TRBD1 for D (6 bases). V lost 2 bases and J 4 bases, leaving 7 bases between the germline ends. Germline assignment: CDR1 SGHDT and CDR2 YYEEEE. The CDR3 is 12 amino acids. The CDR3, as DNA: TGTGCCAGCAGCTTCACAGGGTACGAGCAGTACTTC. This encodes CASSFTGYEQYF.

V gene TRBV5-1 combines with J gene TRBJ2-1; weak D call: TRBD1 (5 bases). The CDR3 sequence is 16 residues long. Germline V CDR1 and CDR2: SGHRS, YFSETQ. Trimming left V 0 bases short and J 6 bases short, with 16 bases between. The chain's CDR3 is CASSLVPDVQGNEQFF. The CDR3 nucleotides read TGCGCCAGCAGCTTGGTCCCGGATGTCCAGGGCAATGAGCAGTTCTTC.

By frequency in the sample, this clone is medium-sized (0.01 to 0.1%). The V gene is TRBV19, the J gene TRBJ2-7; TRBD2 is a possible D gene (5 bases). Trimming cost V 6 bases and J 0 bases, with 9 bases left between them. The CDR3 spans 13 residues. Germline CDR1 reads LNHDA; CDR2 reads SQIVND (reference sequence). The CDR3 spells CASSPGFSYEQYF. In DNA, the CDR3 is TGTGCCAGTAGCCCGGGATTCTCCTACGAGCAGTACTTC.

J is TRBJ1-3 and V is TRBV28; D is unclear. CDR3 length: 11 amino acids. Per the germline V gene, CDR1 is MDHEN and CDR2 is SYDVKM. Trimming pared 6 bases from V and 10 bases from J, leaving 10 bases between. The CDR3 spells CASRTTLTIYF. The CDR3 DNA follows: TGTGCCAGCAGGACGACACTGACCATATATTTT.

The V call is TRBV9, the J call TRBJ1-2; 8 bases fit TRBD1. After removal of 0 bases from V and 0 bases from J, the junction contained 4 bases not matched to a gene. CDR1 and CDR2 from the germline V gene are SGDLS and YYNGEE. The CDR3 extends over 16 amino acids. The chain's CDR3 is CASSVGQGAANYGYTF. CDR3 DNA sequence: TGTGCCAGCAGCGTAGGGCAGGGGGCCGCTAACTATGGCTACACCTTC.

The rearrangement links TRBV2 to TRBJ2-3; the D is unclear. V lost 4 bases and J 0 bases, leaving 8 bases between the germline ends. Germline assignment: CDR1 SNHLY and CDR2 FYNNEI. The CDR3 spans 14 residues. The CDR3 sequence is CASSVWQSTDTQYF. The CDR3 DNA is TGTGCCAGCAGTGTGTGGCAAAGCACAGATACGCAGTATTTT.

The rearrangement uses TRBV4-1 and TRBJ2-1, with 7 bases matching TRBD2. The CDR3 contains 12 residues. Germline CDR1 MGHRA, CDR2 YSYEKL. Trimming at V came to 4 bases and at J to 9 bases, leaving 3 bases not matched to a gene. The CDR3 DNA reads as TGCGCCAGCAGCCCTGGGGGGGGTGAGCAGTTCTTC. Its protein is CASSPGGGEQFF.

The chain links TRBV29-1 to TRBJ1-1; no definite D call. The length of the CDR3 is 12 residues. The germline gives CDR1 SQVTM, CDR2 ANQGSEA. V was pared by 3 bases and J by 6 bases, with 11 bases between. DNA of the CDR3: TGCAGCGTTGAGGTTCAGTACGCTGAAGCTTTCTTT. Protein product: CSVEVQYAEAFF.

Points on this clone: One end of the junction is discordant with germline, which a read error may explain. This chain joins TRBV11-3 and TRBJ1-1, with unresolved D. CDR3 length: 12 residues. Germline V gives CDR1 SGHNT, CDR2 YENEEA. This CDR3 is CASSLDLYPPVF. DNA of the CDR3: TGTGCCAGCAGCTTAGATCTTTATCCCCCAGTCTTT.

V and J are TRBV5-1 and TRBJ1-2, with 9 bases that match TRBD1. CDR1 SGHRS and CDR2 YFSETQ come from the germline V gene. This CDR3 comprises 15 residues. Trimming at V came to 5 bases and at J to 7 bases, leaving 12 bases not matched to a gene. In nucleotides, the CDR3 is TGCGCCAGCAGACAGGGGGCCCAGGAGAGTGGTGGCTACACCTTC. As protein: CASRQGAQESGGYTF.

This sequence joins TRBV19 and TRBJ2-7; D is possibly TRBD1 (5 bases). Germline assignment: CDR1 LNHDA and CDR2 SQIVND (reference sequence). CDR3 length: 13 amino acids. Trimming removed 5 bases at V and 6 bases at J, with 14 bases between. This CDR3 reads CASSGQGVGEQYF. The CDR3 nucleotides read TGTGCCAGTAGTGGGCAGGGCGTCGGCGAGCAGTACTTC.

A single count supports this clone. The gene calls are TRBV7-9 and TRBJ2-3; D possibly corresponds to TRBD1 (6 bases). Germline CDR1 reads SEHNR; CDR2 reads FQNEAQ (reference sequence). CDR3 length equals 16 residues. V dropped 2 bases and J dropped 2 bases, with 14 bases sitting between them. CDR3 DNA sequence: TGTGCCAGCAGCTTAAAGGCGGACAGCCACACAGATACGCAGTATTTT. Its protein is CASSLKADSHTDTQYF. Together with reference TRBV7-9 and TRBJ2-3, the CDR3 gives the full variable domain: DTGVSQNPRHKITKRGQNVTFRCDPISEHNRLYWYRQTLGQGPEFLTYFQNEAQLEKSRLLSDRFSAERPKGSFSTLEIQRTEQGDSAMYLCASSLKADSHTDTQYFGPGTRLTVL.

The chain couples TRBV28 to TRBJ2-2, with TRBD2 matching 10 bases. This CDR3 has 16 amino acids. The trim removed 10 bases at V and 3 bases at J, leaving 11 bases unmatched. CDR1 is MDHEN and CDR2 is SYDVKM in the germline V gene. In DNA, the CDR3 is TGTGCCACCACGAAGCTAGCGGGAGAAGACACCGGGGAGCTGTTTTTT. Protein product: CATTKLAGEDTGELFF.